Many counts were recorded for the clone carrying this T cell receptor (beta chain). The germline V gene encodes CDR1 SGHVS and CDR2 FNYEAQ. The V end was cut by 0 bases, the J end by 4 bases, with 13 bases between. This CDR3 is 16 amino acids long. This sample stems from a study of neurological immune-mediated disorders. TCRdb passed the 5' RACE reads through MiXCR, listing each CDR3 protein once. This sample has 45,000 or so distinct CDR3 sequences; 20% to 25% occur once, and the top ten carry about 4.5%. The time point here: technical triplicate 3. The chain combines TRBV7-6 with TRBJ2-1; D is possibly TRBD2 (7 bases). This clonotype was sampled from a man aged 55-75 years with HTLV-1-associated myelopathy (HAM/TSP). Sequenced: PBMCs. In nucleotides, the CDR3 is TGTGCCAGCAGCTTAGCGAGGGGGGGCAAGTACAATGAGCAGTTCTTC. The encoded protein is CASSLARGGKYNEQFF.